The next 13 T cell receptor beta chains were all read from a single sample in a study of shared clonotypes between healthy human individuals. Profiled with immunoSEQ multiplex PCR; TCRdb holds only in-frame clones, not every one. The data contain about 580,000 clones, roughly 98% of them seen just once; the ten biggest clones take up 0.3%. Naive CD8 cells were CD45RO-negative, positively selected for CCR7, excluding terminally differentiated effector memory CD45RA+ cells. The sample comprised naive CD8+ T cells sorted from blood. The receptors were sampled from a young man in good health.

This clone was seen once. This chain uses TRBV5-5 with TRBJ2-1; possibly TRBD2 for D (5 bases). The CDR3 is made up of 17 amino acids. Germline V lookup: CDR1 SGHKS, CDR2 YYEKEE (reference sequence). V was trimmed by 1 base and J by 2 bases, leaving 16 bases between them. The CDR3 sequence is CASSLILTGETYNEQFF. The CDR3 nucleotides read TGTGCCAGCAGCTTGATCTTGACCGGGGAGACCTACAATGAGCAGTTCTTC.

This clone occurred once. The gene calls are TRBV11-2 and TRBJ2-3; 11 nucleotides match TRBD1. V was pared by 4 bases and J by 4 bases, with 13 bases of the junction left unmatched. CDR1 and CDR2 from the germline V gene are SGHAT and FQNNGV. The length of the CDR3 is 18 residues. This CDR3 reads CASSSLPGQGGGSDTQYF. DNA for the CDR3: TGTGCCAGCAGCTCCTTACCGGGACAGGGGGGAGGGTCAGATACGCAGTATTTT. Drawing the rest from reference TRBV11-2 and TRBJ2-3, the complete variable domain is EAGVAQSPRYKIIEKRQSVAFWCNPISGHATLYWYQQILGQGPKLLIQFQNNGVVDDSQLPKDRFSAERLKGVDSTLKIQPAKLEDSAVYLCASSSLPGQGGGSDTQYFGPGTRLTVL.

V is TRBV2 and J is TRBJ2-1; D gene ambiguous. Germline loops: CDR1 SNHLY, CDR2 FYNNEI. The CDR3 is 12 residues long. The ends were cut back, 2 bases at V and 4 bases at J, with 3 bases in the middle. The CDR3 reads CASSERYNEQFF. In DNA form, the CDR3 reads TGTGCCAGCAGTGAAAGGTACAATGAGCAGTTCTTC.

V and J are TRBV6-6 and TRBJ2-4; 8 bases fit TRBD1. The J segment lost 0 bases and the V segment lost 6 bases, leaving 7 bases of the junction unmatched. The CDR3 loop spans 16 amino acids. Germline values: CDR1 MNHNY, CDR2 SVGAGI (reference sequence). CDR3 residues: CASRPDRGLAKNIQYF. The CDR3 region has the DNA TGTGCCAGCAGACCCGACAGGGGCCTAGCCAAAAACATTCAGTACTTC.

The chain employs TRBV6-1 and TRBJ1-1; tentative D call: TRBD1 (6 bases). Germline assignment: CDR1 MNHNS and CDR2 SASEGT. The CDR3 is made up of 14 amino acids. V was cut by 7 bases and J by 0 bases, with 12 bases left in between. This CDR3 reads CASKEQGMNTEAFF. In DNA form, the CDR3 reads TGTGCCAGCAAAGAGCAGGGGATGAACACTGAAGCTTTCTTT.

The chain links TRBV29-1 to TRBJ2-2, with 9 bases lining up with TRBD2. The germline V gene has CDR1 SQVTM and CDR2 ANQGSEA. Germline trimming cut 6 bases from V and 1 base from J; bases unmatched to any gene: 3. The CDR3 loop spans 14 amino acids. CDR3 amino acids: CSVAGGGNTGELFF. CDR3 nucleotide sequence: TGCAGCGTCGCGGGAGGGGGGAACACCGGGGAGCTGTTTTTT.

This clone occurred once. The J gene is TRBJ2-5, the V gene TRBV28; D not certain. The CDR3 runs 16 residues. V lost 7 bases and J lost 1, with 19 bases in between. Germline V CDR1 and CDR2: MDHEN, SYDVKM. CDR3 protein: CASTQDEFAIQETQYF. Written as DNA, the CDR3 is TGTGCCAGCACCCAGGATGAGTTCGCCATCCAAGAGACCCAGTACTTC.

The CDR3 DNA reads as TGCAGCGTTGGGACCGAGCGGGCTAACTATGGCTACACCTTC. It translates to CSVGTERANYGYTF. The chain carries TRBV29-1 and TRBJ1-2; D unresolved. With 4 bases removed from V and 0 bases from J, the gap between germline ends came to 12 bases. The CDR3 has 14 amino acids. Germline V lookup: CDR1 SQVTM, CDR2 ANQGSEA.

The chain's CDR3 is CASTVSSGNTIYF. CDR3 DNA sequence: TGTGCCAGTACGGTTAGCTCTGGAAACACCATATATTTT. This chain joins TRBV19 and TRBJ1-3; D is unresolved. Germline V gives CDR1 LNHDA, CDR2 SQIVND (reference sequence). V shed 7 bases and J shed 0 bases, with 7 bases lying between them. CDR3 length: 13 amino acids.

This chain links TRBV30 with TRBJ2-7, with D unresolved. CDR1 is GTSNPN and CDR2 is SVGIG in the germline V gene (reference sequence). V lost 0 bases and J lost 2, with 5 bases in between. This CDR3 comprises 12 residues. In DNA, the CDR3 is TGTGCCTGGAGTGTATCCACCTACGAGCAGTACTTC. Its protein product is CAWSVSTYEQYF.

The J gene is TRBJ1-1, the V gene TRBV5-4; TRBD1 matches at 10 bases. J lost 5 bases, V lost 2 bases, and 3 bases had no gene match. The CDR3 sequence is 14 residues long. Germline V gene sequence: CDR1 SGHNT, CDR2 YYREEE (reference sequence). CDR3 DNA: TGTGCCAGCAGCTTCTGGACAGGGGGTACTGAAGCTTTCTTT. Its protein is CASSFWTGGTEAFF.

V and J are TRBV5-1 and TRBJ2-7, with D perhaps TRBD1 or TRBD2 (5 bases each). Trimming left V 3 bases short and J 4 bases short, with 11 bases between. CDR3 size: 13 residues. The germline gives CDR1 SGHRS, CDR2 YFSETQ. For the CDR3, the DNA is TGCGCCAGCAGCTGGGGGACGGCATACGAGCAGTACTTC. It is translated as CASSWGTAYEQYF.

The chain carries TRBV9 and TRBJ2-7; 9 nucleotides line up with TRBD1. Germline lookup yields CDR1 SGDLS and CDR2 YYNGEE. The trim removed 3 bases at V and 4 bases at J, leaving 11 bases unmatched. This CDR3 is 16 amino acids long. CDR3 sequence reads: CASSEGMGQGTYEQYF. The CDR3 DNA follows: TGTGCCAGCAGCGAGGGTATGGGACAGGGAACTTACGAGCAGTACTTC. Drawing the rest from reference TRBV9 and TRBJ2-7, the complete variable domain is DSGVTQTPKHLITATGQRVTLRCSPRSGDLSVYWYQQSLDQGLQFLIQYYNGEERAKGNILERFSAQQFPDLHSELNLSSLELGDSALYFCASSEGMGQGTYEQYFGPGTRLTVT.